This record concerns one T cell receptor beta chain sequence. The source of the sample is a study of blood T cells in healthy people across ages. The second PCR ran roughly 6 to 11 cycles with a sample-barcoded 5' primer and J-beta primers. From the 5' RACE reads, TCRdb called clonotypes with MiXCR, one entry per CDR3 protein. The sample records around 500,000 distinct CDR3 sequences, roughly 43% being singletons. The CDR3 is 11 residues long. V was shortened by 8 bases and J by 9 bases, with 11 bases between the two germline ends. The sample was blood. This receptor was taken from a man older than 75 in good health. V gene TRBV12-3 or TRBV12-4 combines with J gene TRBJ2-1, with D unclear. The CDR3 is CASRGITEQFF. The CDR3 DNA reads TGTGCCAGCCGCGGCATAACTGAGCAGTTCTTC.